These T cell receptor beta chains were read from a single sample in a study of blood T cell repertoires in COVID-19. The assay was immunoSEQ multiplex PCR, and TCRdb's table has in-frame clones only and misses some. Of 60,000 to 75,000 clones detected, about four fifths appear once; the ten largest clones hold over 7.5%. Sequenced sample: peripheral blood. These receptors were collected from a woman at least 80 years old with acute or convalescent COVID-19. The CDR3 runs from the conserved cysteine through the conserved F or W. D genes are given only for firm matches. The size field is filled for only some rows; it gives once, few, many or a size class.

size	D	V	J	CDR3	DNA
.	TRBD1	TRBV7-2	TRBJ1-4	CASSFGTGRTYNEKLFF	TGTGCCAGCAGCTTCGGGACAGGGAGGACCTATAATGAAAAACTGTTTTTT
.	TRBD1	TRBV6-1	TRBJ1-6	CASSEVVRGNSPLHF	TGTGCCAGCAGTGAAGTTGTCAGGGGGAATTCACCCCTCCACTTT
.	TRBD2	TRBV6-4	TRBJ2-1	CASSPGASGGDEQFF	TGTGCCAGCAGTCCCGGGGCTAGCGGGGGGGATGAGCAGTTCTTC
.	.	TRBV10-2	TRBJ2-2	CATSPVSGELFF	TGCGCCACCAGCCCAGTGTCTGGGGAGCTGTTTTTT
.	.	TRBV5-4	TRBJ1-1	CASSAHRVSGAFF	TGTGCCAGCAGCGCTCACAGGGTCTCGGGAGCTTTCTTT
.	.	TRBV7-2	TRBJ1-5	CASSLDSHQPQHF	TGTGCCAGCAGCTTAGACAGCCATCAGCCCCAGCATTTT
.	.	TRBV6-6	TRBJ2-3	CASSYSKPLVTQYF	TGTGCCAGCAGTTACTCGAAACCCCTAGTAACGCAGTATTTT
.	TRBD1	TRBV4-1	TRBJ2-1	CASSQDTGANEQFF	TGCGCCAGCAGCCAAGATACAGGGGCCAATGAGCAGTTCTTC
.	.	TRBV19	TRBJ2-1	CASSPGWGKSSYNEQFF	TGTGCCAGTAGTCCTGGCTGGGGCAAGAGCTCCTACAATGAGCAGTTCTTC
.	.	TRBV6-1	TRBJ1-1	CASSERQAPMNTEAFF	TGTGCCAGCAGTGAGAGACAGGCTCCTATGAACACTGAAGCTTTCTTT
.	.	TRBV6-2/TRBV6-3	TRBJ2-1	CASSYTDGQYRPSYNEQFF	TGTGCCAGCAGTTACACCGACGGACAGTACCGGCCCTCATACAATGAGCAGTTCTTC
.	.	TRBV7-8	TRBJ2-4	CASSVGQQNIQYF	TGTGCCAGCAGCGTCGGACAGCAAAACATTCAGTACTTC
.	.	TRBV18	TRBJ1-3	CASSPSGAGNTIYF	TGTGCCAGCTCACCATCAGGGGCTGGAAACACCATATATTTT
.	TRBD1	TRBV2	TRBJ1-2	CASRATGVIFYGYTF	TGTGCCAGCAGGGCGACAGGGGTCATCTTCTATGGCTACACCTTC
.	TRBD1	TRBV6-1	TRBJ2-7	CASSSGQEEDEQYF	TGTGCCAGCTCGTCGGGACAGGAGGAGGACGAGCAGTACTTC
.	TRBD2	TRBV10-1	TRBJ2-7	CASSGEGETYEQYF	TGCGCCAGCAGTGGGGAGGGAGAGACCTACGAGCAGTACTTC
.	TRBD2	TRBV5-1	TRBJ2-1	CASSSKRLAGGIKAYNEQFF	TGCGCCAGCAGCTCTAAACGACTAGCGGGGGGGATAAAGGCGTACAATGAGCAGTTCTTC
.	TRBD1	TRBV5-4	TRBJ1-1	CASSRFQGANTEAFF	TGTGCCAGCAGTCGTTTCCAGGGGGCTAACACTGAAGCTTTCTTT
.	.	TRBV19	TRBJ2-6	CASAGNSGANVLTF	TGTGCCAGTGCCGGTAACTCTGGGGCCAACGTCCTGACTTTC
.	TRBD1	TRBV2	TRBJ2-6	CASTLGQQISGANVLTF	TGTGCCAGCACTTTGGGACAGCAAATCTCTGGGGCCAACGTCCTGACTTTC
.	.	TRBV5-1	TRBJ1-1	CASSARQENTEAFF	TGCGCCAGCAGCGCCCGACAGGAGAACACTGAAGCTTTCTTT
.	TRBD1	TRBV6-5	TRBJ1-1	CASSRQGRDTEAFF	TGTGCCAGCAGCCGACAGGGGAGGGACACTGAAGCTTTCTTT
.	TRBD2	TRBV11-2	TRBJ2-3	CASSVNGGDIDTQYF	TGTGCCAGCAGCGTCAACGGGGGGGACATAGATACGCAGTATTTT
few	TRBD1	TRBV7-8	TRBJ1-1	CASSRRMGTGGFTEAFF	TGTGCCAGCAGCCGTCGTATGGGGACAGGGGGTTTCACTGAAGCTTTCTTT
.	TRBD2	TRBV4-1	TRBJ2-5	CASSQGVAGVETQYF	TGCGCCAGCAGCCAAGGGGTAGCGGGGGTAGAGACCCAGTACTTC
.	.	TRBV19	TRBJ1-1	CASNSLNTEAFF	TGTGCCAGTAACTCCCTGAACACTGAAGCTTTCTTT
.	.	TRBV18	TRBJ1-2	CASSPEPGENYGYTF	TGTGCCAGCTCACCTGAACCAGGGGAGAACTATGGCTACACCTTC
.	.	TRBV7-2	TRBJ2-2	CASSLLSQGHGELFF	TGTGCCAGCAGCTTACTTTCGCAGGGTCACGGGGAGCTGTTTTTT
.	TRBD1	TRBV19	TRBJ1-2	CASSSDRGIGYTF	TGTGCCAGTAGTAGCGACAGGGGAATTGGCTACACCTTC
few	.	TRBV2	TRBJ1-2	CASSARTDYGYTF	TGTGCCAGCAGTGCCCGGACAGACTATGGCTACACCTTC
.	.	TRBV12-3/TRBV12-4	TRBJ1-1	CASSFRGTEAFF	TGTGCCAGCAGTTTCCGAGGCACTGAAGCTTTCTTT
.	.	TRBV12-3/TRBV12-4	TRBJ1-1	CASSPEFSGAFF	TGTGCCAGCAGTCCAGAGTTCTCGGGAGCTTTCTTT
.	TRBD1	TRBV18	TRBJ2-2	CASSPRTGGTGELFF	TGTGCCAGCTCACCCCGGACAGGGGGGACCGGGGAGCTGTTTTTT
once	TRBD1	TRBV11-2	TRBJ1-1	CASSAATGGVTEAFF	TGTGCCAGCAGCGCCGCTACAGGGGGCGTCACTGAAGCTTTCTTT
.	TRBD1	TRBV16	TRBJ1-2	CASSQRQGAVGYTF	TGTGCCAGCAGCCAAAGACAGGGGGCCGTTGGCTACACCTTC
.	TRBD2	TRBV15	TRBJ2-5	CATSRVGGGGAQETQYF	TGTGCCACCAGCAGAGTCGGCGGCGGGGGGGCCCAAGAGACCCAGTACTTC
.	.	TRBV4-1	TRBJ1-6	CASSHVGSLNNSPLHF	TGCGCCAGCAGCCACGTCGGGAGTTTAAATAATTCACCCCTCCACTTT
.	.	TRBV5-1	TRBJ2-5	CASSQGTVQETQYF	TGCGCCAGCAGTCAAGGGACTGTACAAGAGACCCAGTACTTC
.	TRBD1	TRBV6-4	TRBJ2-7	CASSDRDSKSGPYEQYF	TGTGCCAGCAGTGACCGGGACAGTAAAAGTGGCCCCTACGAGCAGTACTTC